This T cell receptor (beta chain) is from a study of blood T cell repertoires in COVID-19. As for the study in general: Samples taken during acute and convalescent COVID-19 were collected in the United States, Italy and Spain. The analysed material was cDNA or gDNA that came from T cells, B-cell-depleted T cells, or PBMCs.

Germline lookup yields CDR1 MDHEN and CDR2 SYDVKM. The V end was cut by 1 base, the J end by 6 bases, with 6 bases between. This CDR3 comprises 12 residues. Original analysis: Amplified reference gene primers provided the basis for estimating nucleated cell counts. The method was immunoSEQ multiplex PCR; TCRdb's version includes in-frame clones alone and lacks a portion of them. Clonal size and the V and J genes are those of that table, whereas D and trimming came from the DNA. The data contain approximately 100,000 clones, approximately 90% of them singletons. Material: peripheral blood. The clonotype was recovered from a woman of 80 years or more in a cohort sampled during active COVID-19. V usage is TRBV28 and J usage is TRBJ1-1; unclear D gene. CDR3 in DNA: TGTGCCAGCAGTTTATCCCTCTCTGAAGCTTTCTTT. As protein: CASSLSLSEAFF.